This T cell receptor beta chain is drawn from a study of T cell therapy after organ transplantation. Overall study context: Therapy products were autologous CMV-specific T cells, peptide-expanded for approximately 14 days. T cell doses, up to 6, came every 2 weeks; follow-up lasted 25 to 35 weeks. A median of 1.92 x 10^8 CMV-specific T cells was infused in 2 to 6 doses.

CDR3 size: 14 residues. Trimming removed 0 bases at V and 0 bases at J, with 5 bases between. Germline-derived CDR1 and CDR2 are MNHEY and SVGAGI. Generated by immunoSEQ multiplex PCR, the TCRdb table keeps only in-frame clones and is missing some. The table records 850 to 1,300 clones, around 66% of them present only once. For this clone: Its antigen is unidentified.

Findings of the study overall: Few nonresponder expansions may reflect low coverage from poor CD8+ yield.

The chain is built from TRBV6-5 and TRBJ1-2; D unresolved. This sample comprised CD8+ T cells from blood, obtained before autologous CMV-specific T cell therapy. The sequence was collected from a human patient who had received a solid organ transplant and had CMV disease. CDR3 sequence: CASSYSNTNYGYTF. CDR3 coding DNA: TGTGCCAGCAGTTACTCCAACACTAACTATGGCTACACCTTC.